These 28 T cell receptor beta chains were sequenced from one sample in a study of blood T cell repertoires in COVID-19. Profiled with immunoSEQ multiplex PCR; TCRdb holds only in-frame clones, not every one. The profile shows roughly 160,000 clones, approximately 80% of them singletons. Sequencing was carried out using PBMCs or T cells enriched from blood (not recorded which). These TCRs come from a woman in her fifties or sixties who had recovered from COVID-19.

This clone was detected once. This sequence joins TRBV5-1 and TRBJ2-1; 7 nucleotides line up with TRBD1. Germline assignment: CDR1 SGHRS and CDR2 YFSETQ. The CDR3 length is 15 residues. Trimming at V came to 5 bases and at J to 5 bases, leaving 10 bases not matched to a gene. The CDR3 here is CASSKMAGGHNEQFF. In nucleotides, the CDR3 is TGCGCCAGCAGTAAGATGGCAGGGGGTCACAATGAGCAGTTCTTC. The full variable domain, rest sourced from reference TRBV5-1 and TRBJ2-1, is KAGVTQTPRYLIKTRGQQVTLSCSPISGHRSVSWYQQTPGQGLQFLFEYFSETQRNKGNFPGRFSGRQFSNSRSEMNVSTLELGDSALYLCASSKMAGGHNEQFFGPGTRLTVL.

For the CDR3, the DNA is TGTGCCAGCTCACCTGGACTCGGCCAAACTGGAAACACCATATATTTT. Translating it yields CASSPGLGQTGNTIYF. The chain uses TRBV18 and TRBJ1-3; D call uncertain. V gave up 3 bases and J gave up 2 bases, with 14 bases separating them. CDR1 is KGHSH and CDR2 is LQKENI in the germline V gene. CDR3 length: 16 residues.

The rearrangement uses TRBV5-1 and TRBJ2-3, with no clear D. Germline V gene sequence: CDR1 SGHRS, CDR2 YFSETQ. The V end lost 0 bases, the J end lost 0 bases, and 5 bases lay between the germline ends. There are 14 residues in the CDR3. The CDR3 here is CASSLESSTDTQYF. The CDR3 nucleotides are TGCGCCAGCAGCTTGGAATCTAGCACAGATACGCAGTATTTT.

This clone was counted between two and nine times. The chain couples TRBV25-1 to TRBJ1-2; 9 bases line up with TRBD1. Trimming cost V 5 bases and J 4 bases; bases outside gene matches: 5. Germline-derived CDR1 and CDR2 are MGHDK and SYGVNS. This CDR3 is 14 amino acids long. The CDR3 reads CASSSTGGRYGYTF. The CDR3, as DNA: TGTGCCAGCAGTTCGACAGGGGGACGCTATGGCTACACCTTC.

V is TRBV10-3 and J is TRBJ2-7; D may be TRBD2 (5 bases). The CDR3 sequence is 12 residues long. From germline, CDR1 is ENHRY and CDR2 SYGVKD. The CDR3, as DNA: TGTGTCCAATGCGCGGGCCTCTACGAGCAGTACTTC. Residues: CVQCAGLYEQYF.

The chain uses TRBV18 and TRBJ2-7; perhaps TRBD1 as D (5 bases). Germline V gene data show CDR1 as KGHSH and CDR2 as LQKENI. Trimming pared 5 bases from V and 7 bases from J, leaving 9 bases between. This CDR3 contains 11 residues. Here the CDR3 DNA reads TGTGCCAGCTCAAGTACAGGAGAGCAGTACTTC. Protein product: CASSSTGEQYF.

V gene TRBV3-1 (or the pseudogene TRBV3-2) combines with J gene TRBJ1-2, with 8 bases fitting TRBD1. CDR1 and CDR2 (germline): LGHDT, YNNKEL (reference sequence). With V trimmed by 0 bases and J by 9 bases, 9 bases remained unmatched. This CDR3 contains 15 residues. CDR3 sequence reads: CASSQDQGAGGRYTF. CDR3 bases: TGTGCCAGCAGCCAAGATCAGGGGGCAGGGGGCCGCTACACCTTC.

This clone came up a few times. CDR3: CASSMSHVPRLRTSGGANEQFF. CDR3 DNA: TGTGCCAGTAGTATGTCTCATGTCCCCAGACTACGGACTAGCGGGGGGGCGAATGAGCAGTTCTTC. The chain links TRBV19 to TRBJ2-1, with 15 bases lining up with TRBD2. The CDR3 length is 22 residues. V trimming: 3 bases; J trimming: 7 bases; junction bases outside the gene matches: 22. From germline, CDR1 is LNHDA and CDR2 SQIVND (reference sequence). The full variable domain, in which reference TRBV19 and TRBJ2-1 provide the parts outside the CDR3, is DGGITQSPKYLFRKEGQNVTLSCEQNLNHDAMYWYRQDPGQGLRLIYYSQIVNDFQKGDIAEGYSVSREKKESFPLTVTSAQKNPTAFYLCASSMSHVPRLRTSGGANEQFFGPGTRLTVL.

The rearrangement joins TRBV6-5 to TRBJ2-7; 8 nucleotides agree with TRBD2. Germline trimming cut 8 bases from V and 4 bases from J; bases unmatched to any gene: 10. The germline V gene encodes CDR1 MNHEY and CDR2 SVGAGI. This CDR3 spans 14 amino acids. The CDR3 region has the DNA TGTGCCAGCCGGGTTGCGGGAGGTGAATACGAGCAGTACTTC. Protein product: CASRVAGGEYEQYF.

The gene calls are TRBV6-5 and TRBJ2-7; maybe TRBD1 (6 bases). V lost 7 bases to trimming and J lost 1 base, with 11 bases between them. The length of the CDR3 is 13 residues. Per germline, CDR1 MNHEY and CDR2 SVGAGI. The CDR3 DNA is TGTGCCAGCAATACAGGGTCGTCCTACGAGCAGTACTTC. Translating it yields CASNTGSSYEQYF.

On this clone: Other DNA variants within this sample encode the same CDR3. This rearrangement joins TRBV27 to TRBJ1-2; 7 bases align to TRBD1. V lost 2 bases to trimming and J lost 8 bases; unmatched junction nucleotides: 5. The CDR3 is made up of 13 amino acids. Germline CDR1 reads MNHEY; CDR2 reads SMNVEV (reference sequence). In nucleotides, the CDR3 is TGTGCCAGCAGTTTAGACAGGGTAGGAGGCTACACCTTC. This sequence encodes CASSLDRVGGYTF.

V usage is TRBV10-1 and J usage is TRBJ1-6; no clear D gene. Trimming stripped 4 bases from V and 4 bases from J, with 23 bases between. Per germline, CDR1 WNHNN and CDR2 SYGVQD (reference sequence). This CDR3 has 19 residues. In nucleotides, the CDR3 is TGCGCCAGCAGTGTAACAACAGTTCGAAACCTCCTATATAATTCACCCCTCCACTTT. Protein sequence: CASSVTTVRNLLYNSPLHF.

The J gene is TRBJ1-2, the V gene TRBV18, with D possibly TRBD1 on 5 matching bases. V was trimmed by 2 bases and J by 7 bases, leaving 11 bases between them. Germline CDR1 KGHSH, CDR2 LQKENI. The CDR3 contains 13 residues. In nucleotides, the CDR3 is TGTGCCAGCTCACCAGACGGGGGGGTTGGCTACACCTTC. This encodes CASSPDGGVGYTF.

The chain links TRBV25-1 to TRBJ1-2; D is unresolved. V lost 6 bases and J lost 2, with 10 bases in between. Germline-derived CDR1 and CDR2 are MGHDK and SYGVNS. This CDR3 is built from 13 residues. The CDR3 reads CASSPPGNYGYTF. In DNA form, the CDR3 reads TGTGCCAGCAGCCCCCCGGGAAACTATGGCTACACCTTC.

CDR3 region: CASSLSRASGSSYNEQFF. CDR3 DNA: TGTGCCAGCAGCCTCTCCCGGGCTAGCGGGAGCTCCTACAATGAGCAGTTCTTC. The chain couples TRBV3-1 (or the pseudogene TRBV3-2) to TRBJ2-1; 10 nucleotides align to TRBD2. The CDR3 covers 18 residues. Unmatched junction bases numbered 9, after V lost 4 bases and J lost 0 bases. CDR1 is LGHDT, CDR2 YNNKEL, per germline (reference sequence).

This chain connects TRBV28 to TRBJ2-4; 9 bases match TRBD2. The CDR3 has 15 amino acids. Germline V gene sequence: CDR1 MDHEN, CDR2 SYDVKM. Unmatched junction bases numbered 5, after V lost 2 bases and J lost 6 bases. The CDR3 sequence is CASSLTWREGNIQYF. The DNA for the CDR3 is TGTGCCAGCAGTTTAACTTGGCGGGAGGGAAACATTCAGTACTTC.

The V gene is TRBV6-5, the J gene TRBJ1-2, with 8 bases that match TRBD1. V gave up 0 bases and J gave up 8 bases; unmatched junction bases: 5. The CDR3 spans 14 residues. The V gene's germline CDR1 is MNHEY and CDR2 SVGAGI. CDR3 sequence reads: CASSYSTGESGYTF. CDR3 coding DNA: TGTGCCAGCAGTTACTCGACAGGGGAAAGCGGCTACACCTTC.

This clone was counted a few times. The chain carries TRBV5-1 and TRBJ1-3; D gene unclear. The germline V gene encodes CDR1 SGHRS and CDR2 YFSETQ. Trimming took off 0 bases at V and 0 bases at J, with 10 bases between the two ends. The CDR3 extends over 16 amino acids. For the CDR3, the DNA is TGCGCCAGCAGCTTGGTCGGTCCCCACTCTGGAAACACCATATATTTT. This translates into CASSLVGPHSGNTIYF. Combining the CDR3 with reference TRBV5-1 and TRBJ1-3 gives the whole variable domain KAGVTQTPRYLIKTRGQQVTLSCSPISGHRSVSWYQQTPGQGLQFLFEYFSETQRNKGNFPGRFSGRQFSNSRSEMNVSTLELGDSALYLCASSLVGPHSGNTIYFGEGSWLTVV.

The V and J genes are TRBV6-1 and TRBJ2-7, with 10 bases aligning to TRBD2. The CDR3 is 16 amino acids. Germline CDR1 is MNHNS and CDR2 is SASEGT. Trimming took 1 base from V and 3 from J; bases not matched to a gene: 6. The CDR3 reads CASSEEVLAGSYEQYF. DNA of the CDR3: TGTGCCAGCAGTGAAGAGGTACTAGCGGGAAGCTACGAGCAGTACTTC.

The V and J genes are TRBV28 and TRBJ2-1; 10 positions match TRBD2. With 7 bases clipped from V and 9 bases from J, the junction kept 15 bases outside the gene matches. Germline CDR1 reads MDHEN; CDR2 reads SYDVKM. The CDR3 consists of 16 residues. CDR3 DNA sequence: TGTGCCAGCATCCAGAGGTCAGCGGGAGGGCCCCGTGAGCAGTTCTTC. As protein: CASIQRSAGGPREQFF. The full variable domain, its missing parts supplied by reference TRBV28 and TRBJ2-1, is DVKVTQSSRYLVKRTGEKVFLECVQDMDHENMFWYRQDPGLGLRLIYFSYDVKMKEKGDIPEGYSVSREKKERFSLILESASTNQTSMYLCASIQRSAGGPREQFFGPGTRLTVL.

CDR3 nucleotide sequence: TGTGCCAGCAGTTTTTCCCGCCCCGACATCGGGAATGGCTACACCTTC. Translating it yields CASSFSRPDIGNGYTF. The rearrangement joins TRBV28 to TRBJ1-2; D unclear. Per the germline V gene, CDR1 is MDHEN and CDR2 is SYDVKM. This CDR3 has 16 residues. V lost 3 bases and J 6 bases, leaving 20 bases between the germline ends.

V usage is TRBV5-4 and J usage is TRBJ1-2, with 7 bases fitting TRBD1. Germline V gives CDR1 SGHNT, CDR2 YYREEE (reference sequence). V trimming: 3 bases; J trimming: 11 bases; junction bases outside the gene matches: 13. The CDR3 contains 14 residues. CDR3 protein: CASSWERGQLWYTF. CDR3 sequence (DNA): TGTGCCAGCAGCTGGGAGAGGGGACAGCTCTGGTACACCTTC.

V usage is TRBV10-3 and J usage is TRBJ1-3; no definite D call. The CDR3 covers 12 residues. Germline V gene sequence: CDR1 ENHRY, CDR2 SYGVKD. Trimming left V 0 bases short and J 8 bases short, with 5 bases between. This CDR3 is CAISESADTIYF. DNA of the CDR3: TGTGCCATCAGTGAGTCGGCGGACACCATATATTTT.

The chain uses TRBV9 and TRBJ2-3, with 8 bases aligning to TRBD2. This CDR3 is built from 16 residues. Per the germline V gene, CDR1 is SGDLS and CDR2 is YYNGEE. The J segment lost 2 bases and the V segment lost 7 bases, leaving 12 bases of the junction unmatched. CDR3 in DNA: TGTGCCAGCGCCAAGCTGGTGCGGGGGGCCACAGATACGCAGTATTTT. Residues: CASAKLVRGATDTQYF.

V gene TRBV10-3 combines with J gene TRBJ2-5; 12 bases are a match to TRBD2. Germline CDR1 ENHRY, CDR2 SYGVKD. This CDR3 comprises 16 residues. V lost 8 bases, J lost 4 bases, and 11 bases stayed unmatched. The CDR3 here is CAIRSSLAGGLETQYF. CDR3 bases: TGTGCCATCCGATCCTCGCTAGCGGGGGGGCTAGAGACCCAGTACTTC.

J is TRBJ1-1 and V is TRBV21-1. TRBV21-1 is flagged as a pseudogene. The CDR3 is 14 residues long. The CDR3 here is CASSKERPAAEAFF. CDR3 bases: TGTGCCAGCAGCAAAGAACGCCCTGCGGCTGAAGCTTTCTTT.

This clone appeared once. This sequence joins TRBV6-5 and TRBJ2-5; D might be TRBD2 (6 bases). The CDR3 is 14 residues long. Trimming removed 2 bases at V and 2 bases at J, with 9 bases between. CDR1 is MNHEY, CDR2 SVGAGI, per germline. Here the CDR3 reads CASSYRREQETQYF. DNA of the CDR3: TGTGCCAGCAGTTACAGGAGGGAGCAAGAGACCCAGTACTTC.

This chain links TRBV11-2 with TRBJ1-2; D is possibly TRBD1 (5 bases). This CDR3 is built from 16 residues. The V end was cut by 0 bases, the J end by 5 bases, with 16 bases between. Germline CDR1 and CDR2: SGHAT and FQNNGV. As DNA, the CDR3 is TGTGCCAGCAGCTTAGATCCGGGCGGGGCCATATATGGCTACACCTTC. It translates to CASSLDPGGAIYGYTF.